One TCR beta chain is described in this entry. Its target is not known. The germline V gene has CDR1 SEHNR and CDR2 FQNEAQ (reference sequence). This CDR3 contains 14 residues. V lost 1 base and J lost 6, with 10 bases in between. The repertoire was sequenced with immunoSEQ multiplex PCR; TCRdb's copy has only in-frame clones and lacks some. Among 150,000 to 200,000 clones listed, about 89% were seen once. The data were taken from a study of cytomegalovirus exposure and HLA in healthy donors. Study-wide results and limits: In the roughly 120 validation repertoires, a later analysis found that first-cohort TCR clusters tended to co-occur. Per published reports, the classifier diagnosed cytomegalovirus status with high specificity and sensitivity. A few CMV-associated chains were confirmed in vitro to be specific for CMV antigens.

The sample comprised PBMCs. The chain has TRBV7-9 and TRBJ2-1, with a possible D match to TRBD2 (6 bases). The sequence derives from a man younger than 30 in good health and CMV-seropositive. CDR3 protein: CASSLGREPNEQFF. The CDR3 DNA sequence: TGTGCCAGCAGCTTAGGACGGGAGCCCAATGAGCAGTTCTTC.